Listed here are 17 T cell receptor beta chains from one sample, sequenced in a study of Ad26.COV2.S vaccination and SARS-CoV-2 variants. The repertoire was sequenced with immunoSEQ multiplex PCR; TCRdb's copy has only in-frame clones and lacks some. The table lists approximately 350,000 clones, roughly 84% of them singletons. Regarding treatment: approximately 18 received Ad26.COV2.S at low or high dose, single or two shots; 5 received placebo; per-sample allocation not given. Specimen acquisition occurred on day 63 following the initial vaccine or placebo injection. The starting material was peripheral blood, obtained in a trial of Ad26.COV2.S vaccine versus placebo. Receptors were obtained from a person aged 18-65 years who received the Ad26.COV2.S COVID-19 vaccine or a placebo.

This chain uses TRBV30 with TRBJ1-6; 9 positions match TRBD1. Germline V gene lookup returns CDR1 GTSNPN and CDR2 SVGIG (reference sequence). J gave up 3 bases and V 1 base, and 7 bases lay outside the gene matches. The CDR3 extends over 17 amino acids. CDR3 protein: CAWSERTGVVYNSPLHF. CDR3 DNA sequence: TGTGCCTGGAGTGAACGGACAGGGGTGGTCTATAATTCACCCCTCCACTTT.

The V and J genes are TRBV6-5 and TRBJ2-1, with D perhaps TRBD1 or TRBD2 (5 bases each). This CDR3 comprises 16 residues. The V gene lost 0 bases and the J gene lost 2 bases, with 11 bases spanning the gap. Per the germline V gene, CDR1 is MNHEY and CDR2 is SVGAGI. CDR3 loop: CASSYSIGAAYNEQFF. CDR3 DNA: TGTGCCAGCAGTTACTCCATCGGGGCCGCCTACAATGAGCAGTTCTTC.

The CDR3, as DNA: TGTGCCAGCACTGATTGGCCCGGTGCTTTCTTT. This encodes CASTDWPGAFF. V usage is TRBV2 and J usage is TRBJ1-1; D gene ambiguous. Germline CDR1 SNHLY, CDR2 FYNNEI. This CDR3 spans 11 amino acids. Trimming took 7 bases from V and 11 from J, leaving 14 bases between them.

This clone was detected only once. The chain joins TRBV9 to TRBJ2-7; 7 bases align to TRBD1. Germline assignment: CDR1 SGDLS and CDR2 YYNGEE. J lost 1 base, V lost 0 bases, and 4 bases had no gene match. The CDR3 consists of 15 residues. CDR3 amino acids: CASSVDAGGSYEQYF. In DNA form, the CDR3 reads TGTGCCAGCAGCGTAGATGCAGGGGGATCCTACGAGCAGTACTTC.

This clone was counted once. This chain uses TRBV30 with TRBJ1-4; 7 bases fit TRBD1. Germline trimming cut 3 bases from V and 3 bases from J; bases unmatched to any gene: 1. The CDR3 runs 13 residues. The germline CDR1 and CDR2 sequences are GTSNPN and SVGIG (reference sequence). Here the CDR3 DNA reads TGTGCCTGGAGAGGGACAGCTAATGAAAAACTGTTTTTT. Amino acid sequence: CAWRGTANEKLFF.

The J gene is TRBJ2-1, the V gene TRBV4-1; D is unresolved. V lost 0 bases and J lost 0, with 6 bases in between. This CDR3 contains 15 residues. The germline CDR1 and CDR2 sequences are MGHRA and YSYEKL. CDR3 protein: CASSQDMVSYNEQFF. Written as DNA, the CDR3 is TGCGCCAGCAGCCAAGACATGGTCTCCTACAATGAGCAGTTCTTC.

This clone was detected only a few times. In DNA form, the CDR3 reads TGTGCCAGCAGTTTATATGCAGGGGGCACTGAAGCTTTCTTT. Amino acids: CASSLYAGGTEAFF. The rearrangement uses TRBV27 and TRBJ1-1, with 7 positions matching TRBD1. J lost 4 bases, V lost 1 base, and 3 bases had no gene match. The CDR3 consists of 14 residues. In germline, CDR1 is MNHEY, CDR2 SMNVEV (reference sequence).

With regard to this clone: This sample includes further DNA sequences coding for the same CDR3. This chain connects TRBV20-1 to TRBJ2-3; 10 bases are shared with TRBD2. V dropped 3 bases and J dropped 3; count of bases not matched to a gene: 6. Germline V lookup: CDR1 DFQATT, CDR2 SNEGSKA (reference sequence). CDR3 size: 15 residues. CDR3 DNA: TGCAGTGCTAGTAGGGCTAGCGGGGGAACAGATACGCAGTATTTT. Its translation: CSASRASGGTDTQYF.

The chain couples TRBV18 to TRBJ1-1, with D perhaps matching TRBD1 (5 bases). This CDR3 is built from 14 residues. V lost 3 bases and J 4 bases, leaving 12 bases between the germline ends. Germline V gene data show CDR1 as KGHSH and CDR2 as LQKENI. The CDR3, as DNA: TGTGCCAGCTCACCTTTAGGGACGCCCACTGAAGCTTTCTTT. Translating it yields CASSPLGTPTEAFF.

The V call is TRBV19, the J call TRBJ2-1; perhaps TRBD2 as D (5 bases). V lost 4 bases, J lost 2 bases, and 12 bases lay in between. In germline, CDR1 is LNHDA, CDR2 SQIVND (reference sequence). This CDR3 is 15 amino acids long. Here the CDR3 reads CASSTSQGPYNEQFF. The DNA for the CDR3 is TGTGCCAGTAGTACTAGCCAAGGACCCTACAATGAGCAGTTCTTC.

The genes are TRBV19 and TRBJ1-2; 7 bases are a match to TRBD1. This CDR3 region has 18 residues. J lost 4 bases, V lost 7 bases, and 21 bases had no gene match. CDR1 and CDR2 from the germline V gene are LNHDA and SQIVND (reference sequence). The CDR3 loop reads CASNTGLRGTKGAYGYTF. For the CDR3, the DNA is TGTGCCAGTAATACAGGGTTAAGAGGAACTAAGGGGGCCTATGGCTACACCTTC.

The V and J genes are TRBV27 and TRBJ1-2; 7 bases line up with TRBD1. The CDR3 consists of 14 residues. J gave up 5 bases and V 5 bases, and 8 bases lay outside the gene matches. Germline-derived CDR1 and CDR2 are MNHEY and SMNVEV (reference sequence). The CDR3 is CASSDSGQIYGYTF. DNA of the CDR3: TGTGCCAGCAGTGACTCGGGACAGATTTATGGCTACACCTTC.

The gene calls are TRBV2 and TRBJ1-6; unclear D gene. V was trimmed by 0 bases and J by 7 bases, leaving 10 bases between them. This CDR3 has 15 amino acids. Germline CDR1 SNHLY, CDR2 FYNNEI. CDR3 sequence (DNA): TGTGCCAGCAGTGAAGCTCTGTCAGGAAATTCACCCCTCCACTTT. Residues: CASSEALSGNSPLHF.

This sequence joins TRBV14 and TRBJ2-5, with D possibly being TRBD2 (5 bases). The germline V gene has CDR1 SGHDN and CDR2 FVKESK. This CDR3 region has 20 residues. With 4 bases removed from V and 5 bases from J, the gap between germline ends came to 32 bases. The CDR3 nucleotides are TGTGCCAGCAGCCCCTTATCCCGGTTAAGACAAAAAGACGGGATGGAGACCCAGTACTTC. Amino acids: CASSPLSRLRQKDGMETQYF.

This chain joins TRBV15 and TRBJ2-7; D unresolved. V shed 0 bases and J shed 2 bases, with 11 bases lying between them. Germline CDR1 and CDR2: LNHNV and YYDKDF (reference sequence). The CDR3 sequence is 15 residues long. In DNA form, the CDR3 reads TGTGCCACCAGCAGAGACTCACCGGGCACCTACGAGCAGTACTTC. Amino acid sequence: CATSRDSPGTYEQYF.

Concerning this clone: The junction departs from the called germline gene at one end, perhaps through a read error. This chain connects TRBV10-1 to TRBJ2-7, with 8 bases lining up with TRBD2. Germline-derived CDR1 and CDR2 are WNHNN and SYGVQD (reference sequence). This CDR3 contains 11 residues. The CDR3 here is CATPRERGHNF. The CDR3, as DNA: TGCGCCACCCCGCGGGAGCGGGGGCATAACTTC.

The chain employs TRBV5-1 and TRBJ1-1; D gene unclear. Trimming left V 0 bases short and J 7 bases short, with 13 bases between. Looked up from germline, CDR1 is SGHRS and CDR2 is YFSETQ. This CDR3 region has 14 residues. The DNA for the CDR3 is TGCGCCAGCAGCTTGGTCCGTTTGGGTGTTGAAGCTTTCTTT. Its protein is CASSLVRLGVEAFF.